The clone carrying this TCR beta chain has only one observation. Its antigen is as yet unknown. The data were taken from a study of cytomegalovirus exposure and HLA in healthy donors. PCR primers comprised 60 Vbeta and 13 Jbeta primers. Sequencing used immunoSEQ multiplex PCR; TCRdb keeps in-frame clones, though not all of them. This sample has under 200,000 clones, with 80% found just once. Trimming shortened V by 0 bases and J by 0 bases, and 6 bases separated the two germline ends. CDR1 LNHNV and CDR2 YYDKDF come from the germline V gene (reference sequence). The CDR3 length is 14 residues. Broader study findings: TRBV6-2, TRBV6-3 and some other V segments were excluded as indistinguishable. Equally common other TCR beta chains were less clonally expanded than HLA-associated ones, a later analysis found. Most TCR sequences were rare, but some public TCRs occurred in many donors.

The V gene is TRBV15, the J gene TRBJ2-7; D is unresolved. Sample: PBMCs. This clonotype originated in a man in his forties in good health and CMV-seronegative. The CDR3 region is CATSRDYSSYEQYF. The CDR3 nucleotides read TGTGCCACCAGCAGAGATTACAGCTCCTACGAGCAGTACTTC.